This TCR beta chain came from a study of T cells in localized non-small cell lung cancer. Notes on the study in general: Uninvolved adjacent lung showed higher T cell clonality than tumor. Across samples, adjacent lung featured a median 57 of the top 100 tumor clones. Longer overall survival accompanied higher blood T cell density.

Using immunoSEQ multiplex PCR, the repertoire was profiled, and TCRdb retains in-frame clones only, with some absent. The profile shows over 30,000 clones, 86% of them singletons. The CDR3 is 13 amino acids. V lost 2 bases and J 5 bases, leaving 9 bases between the germline ends. Germline loops: CDR1 ENHRY, CDR2 SYGVKD. The table lists this clone with a count of one. Its antigen is as yet unknown. The source is a male donor aged 60 or over with stage III lung adenocarcinoma. Sequences were derived from peripheral blood, sampled before any cancer treatment. The rearrangement joins TRBV10-3 to TRBJ1-2; D gene unclear. The CDR3 region has the DNA TGTGCCATCAGTGAGGACCCGGGATATGGCTACACCTTC. Translation gives CAISEDPGYGYTF.